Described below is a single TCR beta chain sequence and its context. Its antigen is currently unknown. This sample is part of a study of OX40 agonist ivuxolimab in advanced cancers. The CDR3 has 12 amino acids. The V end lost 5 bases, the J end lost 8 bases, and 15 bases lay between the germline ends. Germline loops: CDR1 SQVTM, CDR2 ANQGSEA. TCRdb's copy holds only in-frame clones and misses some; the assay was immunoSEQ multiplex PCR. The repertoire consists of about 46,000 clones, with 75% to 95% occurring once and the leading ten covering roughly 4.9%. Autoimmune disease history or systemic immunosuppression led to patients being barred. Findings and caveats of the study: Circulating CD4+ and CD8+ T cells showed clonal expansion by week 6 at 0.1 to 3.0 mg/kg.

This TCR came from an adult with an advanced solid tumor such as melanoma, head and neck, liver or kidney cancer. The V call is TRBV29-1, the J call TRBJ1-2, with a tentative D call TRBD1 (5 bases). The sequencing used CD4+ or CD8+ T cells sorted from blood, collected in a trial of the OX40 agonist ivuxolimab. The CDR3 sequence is CSVYWGPRGYTF. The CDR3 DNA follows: TGCAGCGTTTATTGGGGACCTCGAGGCTACACCTTC.